This T cell receptor (beta chain) was obtained from a study of blood T cells in healthy people across ages. Overall study: When template switching was applied, about one barcoded beta molecule was captured per two T cells.

The use of a sample-barcoded 5' primer and a J-beta primer mix characterized a second PCR of roughly 6 to 11 cycles. TCRdb reanalysed the 5' RACE reads using MiXCR and keeps one entry per CDR3 protein. The sample lists approximately 600,000 distinct CDR3 sequences, under 65% occurring once. Study-level findings and limits: Naive T cell percentage showed a strong correlation with TCR beta diversity. Since the PBMCs were unsorted, naive and antigen-experienced cells could not be conclusively compared.

Per the germline V gene, CDR1 is SNHLY and CDR2 is FYNNEI. CDR3 length equals 14 residues. J lost 3 bases, V lost 7 bases, and 7 bases had no gene match. Comments on this clonotype: The antigen is not known.

This TCR came from a man aged 60 to 75 in good health. This sequence joins TRBV2 and TRBJ2-7; 9 nucleotides align to TRBD2. The sequenced sample was blood. The CDR3 DNA sequence: TGTGCCAGCACGGGGAGCGGGGGGATCTACGAGCAGTACTTC. Translated: CASTGSGGIYEQYF.